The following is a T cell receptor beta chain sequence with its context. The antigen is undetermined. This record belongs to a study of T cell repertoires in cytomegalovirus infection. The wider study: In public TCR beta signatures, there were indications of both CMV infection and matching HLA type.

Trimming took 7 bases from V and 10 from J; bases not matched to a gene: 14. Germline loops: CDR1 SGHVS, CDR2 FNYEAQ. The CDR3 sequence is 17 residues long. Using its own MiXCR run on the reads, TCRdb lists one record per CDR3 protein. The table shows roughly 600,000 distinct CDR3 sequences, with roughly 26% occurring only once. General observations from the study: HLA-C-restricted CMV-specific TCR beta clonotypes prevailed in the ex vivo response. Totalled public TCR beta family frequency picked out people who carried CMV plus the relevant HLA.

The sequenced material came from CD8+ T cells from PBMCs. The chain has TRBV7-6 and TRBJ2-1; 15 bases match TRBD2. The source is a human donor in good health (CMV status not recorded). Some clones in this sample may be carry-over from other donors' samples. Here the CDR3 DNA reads TGTGCCAGCACAGATGTGAGGACTAGCGGGGGGGGCGGGGAGCAGTTCTTC. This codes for CASTDVRTSGGGGEQFF. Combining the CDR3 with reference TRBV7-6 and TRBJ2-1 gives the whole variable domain GAGVSQSPRYKVTKRGQDVALRCDPISGHVSLYWYRQALGQGPEFLTYFNYEAQQDKSGLPNDRFSAERPEGSISTLTIQRTEQRDSAMYRCASTDVRTSGGGGEQFFGPGTRLTVL.